Included here is one TCR beta chain sequence, with context. This clonotype was counted many times. It has no known antigen specificity. No clone much larger than this one lies a single base away; base qualities are absent. The sample comes from a study of response to subunit inactivated influenza vaccine listed by TCRdb under 2018. Context from the whole study: Deep quantitative T cell receptor repertoire profiling was used in the study to track responses to a trivalent subunit inactivated influenza vaccine. What the authors observed across the whole study: The authors suggested that each seasonal influenza vaccination may recruit only a limited number of new T cells.

Receptors were amplified or captured by RT-PCR. The reads were generated on an Illumina HiSeq 2500. TCRdb passed the public sequencing reads through fastp at Q25 and MiXCR, retaining productive beta sequences. Rows matching on CDR3 protein sequence are summarized as one entry with the most common DNA and genes. The table for this sample lists some 800,000 distinct CDR3 sequences; 21% of them were counted only once. The ten largest clones add up to 9.5% to 13% of the sample. The CDR3 numbers 12 residues from cysteine through phenylalanine. The CDR3 DNA has 36 bases and is translated from base 1. Trimming costs V 5 bases and J 6 bases, and their ends lie 11 bases apart. Reading the germline V gene (reference sequence) gives CDR1 LNHNV and CDR2 YYDKDF.

The sample was PBMCs from blood, taken approximately 5 days after vaccination. The clonotype was recovered from a man between 50 and 59 years old who received an inactivated influenza vaccine. Donor details come from another sample of the same person, matched by shared clones. This receptor chain uses TRBV15 and TRBJ2-7; the D segment cannot be called with confidence. The CDR3 region: CATSPDMGEQYF. The sequenced DNA is TGTGCCACCAGCCCTGACATGGGCGAGCAGTACTTC.